One sample yielded the 28 T cell receptor beta chains listed below, sequenced in a study of shared clonotypes between healthy human individuals. Generated by immunoSEQ multiplex PCR, the TCRdb table keeps only in-frame clones and is missing some. The repertoire holds millions of clones, with more than 90% as singletons. The sequencing sample was made of naive CD4+ T cells sorted from blood. Subset meaning: CD45RA+ positively selected. All receptors come from a man younger than 30 in good health.

This chain uses TRBV10-3 with TRBJ2-1; 12 bases align to TRBD1. J gave up 5 bases and V 6 bases, and 5 bases lay outside the gene matches. Looked up from germline, CDR1 is ENHRY and CDR2 is SYGVKD. CDR3 length equals 15 residues. The CDR3 loop reads CAISLGQGADNEQFF. CDR3 sequence (DNA): TGTGCCATCAGCTTGGGACAGGGGGCTGACAATGAGCAGTTCTTC.

This chain links TRBV7-2 with TRBJ2-5; 7 positions agree with TRBD1. The CDR3 sequence is 14 residues long. Germline CDR1 is SGHTA and CDR2 is FQGNSA. The V and J ends lost 3 bases and 5 bases, in that order; junction bases with no gene match: 6. For the CDR3, the DNA is TGTGCCAGCAGCTTGTACAGGGGACGGGAGACCCAGTACTTC. It is translated as CASSLYRGRETQYF.

The rearrangement links TRBV10-3 to TRBJ2-7; D possibly corresponds to TRBD2 (6 bases). Trimming stripped 0 bases from V and 5 bases from J, with 14 bases between. Germline CDR1 ENHRY, CDR2 SYGVKD. The CDR3 is made up of 15 amino acids. The CDR3 reads CAISESATRNDEQYF. The DNA for the CDR3 is TGTGCCATCAGTGAGTCGGCGACTAGAAACGACGAGCAGTACTTC.

This clone was counted a single time. The chain couples TRBV5-1 to TRBJ2-7; 10 bases match TRBD2. V shed 0 bases, J shed 3 bases, and the junction held 12 bases outside the gene matches. Germline loops: CDR1 SGHRS, CDR2 YFSETQ. This CDR3 contains 18 residues. CDR3: CASSLVLASGSVGYEQYF. In DNA form, the CDR3 reads TGCGCCAGCAGCTTGGTCCTGGCTAGCGGGAGTGTCGGCTACGAGCAGTACTTC.

The V call is TRBV19, the J call TRBJ2-1; perhaps TRBD2 as D (6 bases). Germline values: CDR1 LNHDA, CDR2 SQIVND (reference sequence). Deletions cut 7 bases from V and 6 bases from J, with 19 bases between. This CDR3 spans 15 amino acids. CDR3 sequence (DNA): TGTGCCAGTACCGCCCCCGGGGGAGGTTTCAATGAGCAGTTCTTC. Translating gives CASTAPGGGFNEQFF.

This chain connects TRBV7-9 to TRBJ2-7; 7 nucleotides align to TRBD1. Germline V gene data show CDR1 as SEHNR and CDR2 as FQNEAQ (reference sequence). The V gene end was trimmed by 4 bases and the J gene end by 3 bases; junction bases not matched to a gene: 9. The CDR3 is 15 amino acids. Here the CDR3 DNA reads TGTGCCAGCAGCTCCCAGGACAGGACCCACTACGAGCAGTACTTC. Its protein is CASSSQDRTHYEQYF.

The chain carries TRBV18 and TRBJ2-2; D gene unclear. Germline CDR1 KGHSH, CDR2 LQKENI. The length of the CDR3 is 16 residues. Trimming took off 3 bases at V and 2 bases at J, with 13 bases between the two ends. CDR3: CASSPWPLLNTGELFF. In nucleotides, the CDR3 is TGTGCCAGCTCACCGTGGCCCCTCCTTAACACCGGGGAGCTGTTTTTT.

CDR3 sequence reads: CASSPIPQGENEKLFF. The CDR3 bases are TGTGCCAGCTCACCAATCCCCCAGGGAGAGAATGAAAAACTGTTTTTT. The rearrangement uses TRBV18 and TRBJ1-4; TRBD1 is a possible D gene (5 bases). The CDR3 sequence is 16 residues long. The ends were cut back, 2 bases at V and 5 bases at J, with 15 bases in the middle. The germline CDR1 and CDR2 sequences are KGHSH and LQKENI.

The CDR3 loop reads CASQGRPQVSFYNSPLHF. In DNA, the CDR3 is TGTGCCAGTCAAGGGAGACCCCAAGTATCCTTCTATAATTCACCCCTCCACTTT. The chain joins TRBV27 to TRBJ1-6, with D hard to call. The germline V gene encodes CDR1 MNHEY and CDR2 SMNVEV (reference sequence). V was cut by 9 bases and J by 3 bases, with 24 bases left in between. CDR3 size: 18 residues.

This clone was seen a single time. The chain couples TRBV5-6 to TRBJ2-2; D might be TRBD2 (5 bases). The V gene lost 2 bases and the J gene lost 5 bases, with 16 bases spanning the gap. The CDR3 runs to 16 residues. Per the germline V gene, CDR1 is SGHDT and CDR2 is YYEEEE. CDR3 coding DNA: TGTGCCAGCAGCTTCAGCACGGGGAGAGGTACCGGGGAGCTGTTTTTT. As protein: CASSFSTGRGTGELFF.

J is TRBJ1-1 and V is TRBV6-5, with TRBD1 identical over 7 bases. Trimming removed 2 bases from V and 1 base from J; junction bases left unmatched: 4. The germline V gene has CDR1 MNHEY and CDR2 SVGAGI. This CDR3 spans 15 amino acids. The CDR3 DNA reads TGTGCCAGCAGTTACAGGGGGCCGTGGAACACTGAAGCTTTCTTT. Translating it yields CASSYRGPWNTEAFF.

The chain joins TRBV6-6 to TRBJ2-2; possibly TRBD1 for D (5 bases). Germline CDR1 reads MNHNY; CDR2 reads SVGAGI (reference sequence). The CDR3 runs to 16 residues. Between the trimmed V and J ends, which lost 2 bases and 0 bases, there was a span of 10 bases. The CDR3 region is CASSYKGRSNTGELFF. As DNA, the CDR3 is TGTGCCAGCAGTTACAAGGGGCGATCGAACACCGGGGAGCTGTTTTTT.

J is TRBJ2-7 and V is TRBV5-1; the match to TRBD2 covers 10 bases. With 1 base clipped from V and 0 bases from J, the junction kept 4 bases outside the gene matches. CDR3 size: 16 residues. In germline, CDR1 is SGHRS, CDR2 YFSETQ. CDR3 DNA: TGCGCCAGCAGCTTGTCTCCTAGCGGGGGCTCCTACGAGCAGTACTTC. This gives the protein CASSLSPSGGSYEQYF. The whole variable domain, filled in from reference TRBV5-1 and TRBJ2-7, reads KAGVTQTPRYLIKTRGQQVTLSCSPISGHRSVSWYQQTPGQGLQFLFEYFSETQRNKGNFPGRFSGRQFSNSRSEMNVSTLELGDSALYLCASSLSPSGGSYEQYFGPGTRLTVT.

The gene calls are TRBV5-6 and TRBJ1-2; possible D gene TRBD1, 6 bases. The CDR3 sequence is 15 residues long. Between the trimmed V and J ends, which lost 5 bases and 0 bases, there was a span of 14 bases. Germline assignment: CDR1 SGHDT and CDR2 YYEEEE. The CDR3 sequence: CASSKQGLANYGYTF. Written as DNA, the CDR3 is TGTGCCAGCAGTAAACAGGGATTAGCTAACTATGGCTACACCTTC.

The gene calls are TRBV9 and TRBJ2-2; 8 bases align to TRBD1. The trim removed 4 bases at V and 0 bases at J, leaving 5 bases unmatched. The CDR3 runs 16 residues. The germline V gene encodes CDR1 SGDLS and CDR2 YYNGEE. As DNA, the CDR3 is TGTGCCAGCAGCACCCGGACAGGGACGAACACCGGGGAGCTGTTTTTT. Translated: CASSTRTGTNTGELFF.

This clone was counted once. The chain recombines TRBV28 with TRBJ1-5; no firm D call. Trimming cost V 4 bases and J 2 bases, with 15 bases left between them. The CDR3 is 16 residues long. The germline V gene has CDR1 MDHEN and CDR2 SYDVKM. The CDR3 DNA reads TGTGCCAGCAGTTCTGAAGGACGGTGGGGCAATCAGCCCCAGCATTTT. It codes for CASSSEGRWGNQPQHF.

The chain recombines TRBV5-6 with TRBJ1-4, with 7 nucleotides matching TRBD1. The CDR3 has 15 residues. Germline CDR1 SGHDT, CDR2 YYEEEE. V lost 4 bases to trimming and J lost 6 bases; unmatched junction nucleotides: 9. The CDR3 nucleotides read TGTGCCAGCAGCACTTACGACAGGGTCGATGAAAAACTGTTTTTT. Amino acids: CASSTYDRVDEKLFF.

The chain uses TRBV4-1 and TRBJ2-2; 13 bases match TRBD2. In germline, CDR1 is MGHRA, CDR2 YSYEKL. V gave up 4 bases and J gave up 0 bases; unmatched junction bases: 5. The CDR3 extends over 18 amino acids. The CDR3 DNA reads TGCGCCAGCAGCCTAGGACTAGCGGGGGCTGCGAACACCGGGGAGCTGTTTTTT. It is translated as CASSLGLAGAANTGELFF.

V gene TRBV15 combines with J gene TRBJ2-1; TRBD2 matches at 10 bases. Germline CDR1 is LNHNV and CDR2 is YYDKDF (reference sequence). The CDR3 runs to 14 residues. V was pared by 3 bases and J by 8 bases, with 4 bases of the junction left unmatched. Written as DNA, the CDR3 is TGTGCCACCAGCAGTTCTAGCGGGGGCCATGAGCAGTTCTTC. This gives the protein CATSSSSGGHEQFF.

The chain employs TRBV12-5 and TRBJ2-1; 10 bases are a match to TRBD2. Germline-derived CDR1 and CDR2 are LGHNT and FRNRAP. V was clipped by 6 bases and J by 10 bases; unmatched bases: 18. The CDR3 is made up of 17 amino acids. The CDR3 spells CASGSQAGGPSIQEQFF. The CDR3 DNA is TGTGCTAGTGGGAGCCAAGCGGGAGGGCCCTCCATACAAGAGCAGTTCTTC.

The J gene is TRBJ2-5, the V gene TRBV6-1; TRBD1 matches at 9 bases. V lost 6 bases, J lost 7 bases, and 9 bases stayed unmatched. Germline lookup yields CDR1 MNHNS and CDR2 SASEGT. The CDR3 has 14 residues. The CDR3 sequence is CASSSGQGSGTQYF. Written as DNA, the CDR3 is TGTGCCAGCAGCTCCGGACAGGGGAGTGGGACCCAGTACTTC.

This clone has more than one count but fewer than ten. This chain joins TRBV12-5 and TRBJ1-1; D gene unclear. The length of the CDR3 is 12 residues. The V gene lost 2 bases and the J gene lost 8 bases, with 9 bases spanning the gap. Germline CDR1 LGHNT, CDR2 FRNRAP. Written as DNA, the CDR3 is TGTGCTAGTGGTTTGACCCTTCAGGAAGCTTTCTTT. Amino acids: CASGLTLQEAFF.

The chain recombines TRBV25-1 with TRBJ2-2; the match to TRBD2 covers 8 bases. The J segment lost 6 bases and the V segment lost 4 bases, leaving 4 bases of the junction unmatched. CDR1 is MGHDK, CDR2 SYGVNS, per germline. This CDR3 has 14 residues. This chain's CDR3 is CASSGLAGAGELFF. The CDR3 coding sequence is TGTGCCAGCAGTGGGCTAGCGGGCGCCGGGGAGCTGTTTTTT. Looking up the rest from reference TRBV25-1 and TRBJ2-2 gives the full variable domain: EADIYQTPRYLVIGTGKKITLECSQTMGHDKMYWYQQDPGMELHLIHYSYGVNSTEKGDLSSESTVSRIRTEHFPLTLESARPSHTSQYLCASSGLAGAGELFFGEGSRLTVL.

This clone has a single count. The rearrangement joins TRBV9 to TRBJ1-1; TRBD1 might be the D (5 bases). CDR1 is SGDLS, CDR2 YYNGEE, per germline. There are 15 residues in the CDR3. V was cut by 2 bases and J by 4 bases, with 15 bases left in between. The CDR3 here is CASSVIRQGVTEAFF. CDR3 bases: TGTGCCAGCAGCGTCATCCGCCAGGGAGTCACTGAAGCTTTCTTT.

This chain connects TRBV5-4 to TRBJ2-3; 12 bases agree with TRBD2. Germline values: CDR1 SGHNT, CDR2 YYREEE (reference sequence). The V gene end was trimmed by 4 bases and the J gene end by 4 bases; junction bases not matched to a gene: 13. The CDR3 has 18 residues. The chain's CDR3 is CASSPPSRLAGESDTQYF. The CDR3 bases are TGTGCCAGCAGCCCGCCGAGTAGACTAGCGGGAGAATCAGATACGCAGTATTTT.

The sample holds one count of this clone. The gene calls are TRBV30 and TRBJ2-5; maybe TRBD1 (5 bases). The CDR3 is made up of 13 amino acids. The germline gives CDR1 GTSNPN, CDR2 SVGIG (reference sequence). V was cut by 2 bases and J by 5 bases, with 12 bases left in between. The CDR3 loop is CAWSIQGVETQYF. The CDR3, as DNA: TGTGCCTGGAGTATTCAGGGCGTGGAGACCCAGTACTTC. Full variable domain (missing parts from reference TRBV30 and TRBJ2-5): SQTIHQWPATLVQPVGSPLSLECTVEGTSNPNLYWYRQAAGRGLQLLFYSVGIGQISSEVPQNLSASRPQDRQFILSSKKLLLSDSGFYLCAWSIQGVETQYFGPGTRLLVL.

Turning to this clone: This sample includes further DNA sequences coding for the same CDR3. This chain uses TRBV7-9 with TRBJ1-3; perhaps TRBD1 as D (5 bases). V was clipped by 0 bases and J by 0 bases, with 6 bases between them. CDR3 length: 15 residues. Per the germline V gene, CDR1 is SEHNR and CDR2 is FQNEAQ (reference sequence). The DNA of the CDR3 is TGTGCCAGCAGCTTAGCGGGGCTCTCTGGAAACACCATATATTTT. Its translation: CASSLAGLSGNTIYF.

The chain combines TRBV27 with TRBJ2-4; the D is unclear. The length of the CDR3 is 15 residues. Trimming took off 7 bases at V and 1 base at J, with 14 bases between the two ends. CDR1 is MNHEY, CDR2 SMNVEV, per germline (reference sequence). DNA of the CDR3: TGTGCCAGCACCTCCCTTGGCTCTGCCAAAAACATTCAGTACTTC. This codes for CASTSLGSAKNIQYF.